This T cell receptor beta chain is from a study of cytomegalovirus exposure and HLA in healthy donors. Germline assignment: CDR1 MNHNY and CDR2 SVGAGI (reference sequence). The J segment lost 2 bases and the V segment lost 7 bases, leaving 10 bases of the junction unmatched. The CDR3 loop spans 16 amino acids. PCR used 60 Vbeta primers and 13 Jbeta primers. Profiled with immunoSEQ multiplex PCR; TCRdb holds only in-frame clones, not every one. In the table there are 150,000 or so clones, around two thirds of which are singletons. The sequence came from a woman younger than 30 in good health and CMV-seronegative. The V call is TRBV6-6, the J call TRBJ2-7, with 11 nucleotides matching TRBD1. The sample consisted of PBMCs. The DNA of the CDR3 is TGTGCCAGCACAACACCGGGACAGGGGGAGACCTACGAGCAGTACTTC. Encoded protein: CASTTPGQGETYEQYF.